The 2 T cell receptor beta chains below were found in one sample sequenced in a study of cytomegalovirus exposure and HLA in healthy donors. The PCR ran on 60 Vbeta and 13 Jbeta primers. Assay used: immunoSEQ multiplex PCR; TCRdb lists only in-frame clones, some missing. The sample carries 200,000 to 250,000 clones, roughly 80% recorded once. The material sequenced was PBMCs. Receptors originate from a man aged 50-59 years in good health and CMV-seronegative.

The CDR3 nucleotides are TGTGCCAGCAGTCAGACTGGGAGCTCCTACGAGCAGTACTTC. It yields the protein CASSQTGSSYEQYF. The chain carries TRBV6-5 and TRBJ2-7, with TRBD2 as a possible D gene (5 bases). The germline V gene encodes CDR1 MNHEY and CDR2 SVGAGI. This CDR3 has 14 residues. The ends were cut back, 5 bases at V and 0 bases at J, with 11 bases in the middle.

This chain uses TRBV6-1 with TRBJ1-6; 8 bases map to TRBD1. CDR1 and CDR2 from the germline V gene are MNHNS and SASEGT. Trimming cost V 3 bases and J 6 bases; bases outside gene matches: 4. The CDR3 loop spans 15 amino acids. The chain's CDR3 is CASSDWTGLNSPLHF. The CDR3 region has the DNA TGTGCCAGCAGTGATTGGACAGGGCTTAATTCACCCCTCCACTTT.